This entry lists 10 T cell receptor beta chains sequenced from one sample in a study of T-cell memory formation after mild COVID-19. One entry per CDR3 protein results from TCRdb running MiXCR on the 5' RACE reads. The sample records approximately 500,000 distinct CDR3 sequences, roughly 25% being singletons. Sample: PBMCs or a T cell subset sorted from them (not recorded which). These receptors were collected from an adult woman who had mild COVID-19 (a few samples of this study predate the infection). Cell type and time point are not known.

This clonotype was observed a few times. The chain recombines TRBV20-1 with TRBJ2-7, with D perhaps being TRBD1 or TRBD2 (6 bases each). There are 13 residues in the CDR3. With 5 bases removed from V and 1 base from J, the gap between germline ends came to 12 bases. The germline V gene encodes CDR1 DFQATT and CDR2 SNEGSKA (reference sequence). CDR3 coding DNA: TGCAGTGCTGAGTCGGGGGCGTCCTACGAGCAGTACTTC. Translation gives CSAESGASYEQYF.

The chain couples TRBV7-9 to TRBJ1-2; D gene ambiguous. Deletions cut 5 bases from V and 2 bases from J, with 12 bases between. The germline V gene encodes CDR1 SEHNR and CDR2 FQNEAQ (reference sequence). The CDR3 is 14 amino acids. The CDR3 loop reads CASSQEQRNYGYTF. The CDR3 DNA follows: TGTGCCAGCAGCCAGGAACAGAGAAACTATGGCTACACCTTC.

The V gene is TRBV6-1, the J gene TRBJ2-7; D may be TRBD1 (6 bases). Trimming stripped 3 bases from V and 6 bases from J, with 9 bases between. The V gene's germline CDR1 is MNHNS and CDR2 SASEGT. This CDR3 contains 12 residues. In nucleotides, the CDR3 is TGTGCCAGCAGTGATACAGGGCCCGAGCAGTACTTC. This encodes CASSDTGPEQYF.

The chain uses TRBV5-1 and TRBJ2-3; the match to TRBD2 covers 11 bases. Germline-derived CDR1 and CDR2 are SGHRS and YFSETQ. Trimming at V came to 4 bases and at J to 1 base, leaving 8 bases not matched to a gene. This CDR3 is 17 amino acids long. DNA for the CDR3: TGCGCCAGCAGCCCGGGACTAGCGGTGTCAGGCACAGATACGCAGTATTTT. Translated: CASSPGLAVSGTDTQYF.

DNA of the CDR3: TGTGCCAGCAGTAGACAGGTCAGCTCCTACAATGAGCAGTTCTTC. Translating gives CASSRQVSSYNEQFF. This chain joins TRBV2 and TRBJ2-1, with TRBD1 as a possible D gene (6 bases). The CDR3 is made up of 15 amino acids. V lost 5 bases to trimming and J lost 0 bases, with 11 bases between them. Germline V gives CDR1 SNHLY, CDR2 FYNNEI.

CDR3 in amino acids: CSAIAGGPETQYF. CDR3 DNA sequence: TGCAGTGCTATCGCGGGAGGACCCGAGACCCAGTACTTC. The chain joins TRBV20-1 to TRBJ2-5; 8 nucleotides line up with TRBD2. The trim removed 4 bases at V and 5 bases at J, leaving 6 bases unmatched. This CDR3 comprises 13 residues. The germline V gene has CDR1 DFQATT and CDR2 SNEGSKA (reference sequence).

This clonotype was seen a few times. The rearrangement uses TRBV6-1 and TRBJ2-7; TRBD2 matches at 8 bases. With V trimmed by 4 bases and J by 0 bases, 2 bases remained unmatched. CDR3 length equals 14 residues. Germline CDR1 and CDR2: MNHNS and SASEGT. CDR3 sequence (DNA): TGTGCCAGCAGTGCAGCGGGAGCCTCCTACGAGCAGTACTTC. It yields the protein CASSAAGASYEQYF.

The CDR3 DNA reads TGCAGTGCTAGGCTCCGGGACAGGGGACATTCACCCCTCCACTTT. It yields the protein CSARLRDRGHSPLHF. The chain employs TRBV20-1 and TRBJ1-6; TRBD1 agrees at 10 bases. The CDR3 contains 15 residues. The V gene's germline CDR1 is DFQATT and CDR2 SNEGSKA (reference sequence). The V gene end was trimmed by 3 bases and the J gene end by 8 bases; junction bases not matched to a gene: 7.

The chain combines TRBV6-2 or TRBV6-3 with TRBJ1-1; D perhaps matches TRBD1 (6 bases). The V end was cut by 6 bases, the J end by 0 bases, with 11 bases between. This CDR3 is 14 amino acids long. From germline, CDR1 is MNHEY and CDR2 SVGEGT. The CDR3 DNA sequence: TGTGCCAGCAGCCGGGGGCCCATGAACACTGAAGCTTTCTTT. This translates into CASSRGPMNTEAFF.

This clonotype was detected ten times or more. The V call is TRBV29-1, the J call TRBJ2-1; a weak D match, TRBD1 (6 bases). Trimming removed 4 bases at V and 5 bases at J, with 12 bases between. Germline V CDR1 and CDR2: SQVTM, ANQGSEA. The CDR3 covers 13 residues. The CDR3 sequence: CSVAGRDNNEQFF. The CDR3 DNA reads TGCAGCGTTGCCGGCAGGGACAACAATGAGCAGTTCTTC.